This T cell receptor beta chain was sequenced in a study of T cell repertoires in cytomegalovirus infection. About the research overall: The authors used CMV epitopes that were HLA-C-restricted (recently identified) and HLA-B-restricted (well studied). Public TCR beta signatures provided an indication of both CMV infection and a matching HLA type. Overall study findings and caveats: Dominating the ex vivo response were HLA-C-restricted CMV-specific TCR beta clonotypes. Summed frequency of public TCR beta families distinguished CMV carriers with the relevant HLA.

This clonotype was picked up a small number of times. The antigen is unknown. Using its own MiXCR run on the reads, TCRdb lists one record per CDR3 protein. The sample lists 680,000 or so distinct CDR3 sequences, approximately 33% occurring once. Trimming removed 1 base from V and 2 bases from J, with 14 bases in between. This CDR3 has 17 amino acids. Germline CDR1 reads SGHAT; CDR2 reads FQNNGV. Sample: cultured PBMCs, taken from culture after CMV antigen stimulation. V usage is TRBV11-2 and J usage is TRBJ1-4; possible D gene TRBD1, 6 bases. The receptor's source is a human donor in good health (CMV status not recorded). Some clones in this sample may be carry-over from other donors' samples. The CDR3 region is CASSLGLPQGTNEKLFF. DNA for the CDR3: TGTGCCAGCAGCTTAGGGCTCCCTCAGGGGACTAATGAAAAACTGTTTTTT.